This paragraph covers one T cell receptor beta chain sequence. In the same sample, other DNA sequences code for this CDR3. The data were taken from a study of cytomegalovirus exposure and HLA in healthy donors. The CDR3 loop spans 14 amino acids. V shed 8 bases and J 0 bases; nucleotides not matched to a gene: 1. Germline CDR1 and CDR2: ENHRY and SYGVKD. PCR involved 60 Vbeta and 13 Jbeta primers. The method was immunoSEQ multiplex PCR; TCRdb's version includes in-frame clones alone and lacks a portion of them. The sample holds 170,000 or so clones, around four fifths seen once. This chain joins TRBV10-3 and TRBJ1-5; TRBD1 matches at 10 bases. Sequencing was carried out using PBMCs. The source of this sequence is a man younger than 35 in good health and CMV-seronegative. The CDR3 bases are TGTGCCATCGGGACAGGGGATAGCAATCAGCCCCAGCATTTT. Translated, it gives CAIGTGDSNQPQHF.